Included here is one TCR beta chain sequence, with context. The data were obtained in a study of blood T cell repertoires in COVID-19. Per the study methods: Researchers report that nucleated cell counts were estimated from reference gene primer amplification. Data came from immunoSEQ multiplex PCR; TCRdb stores just in-frame clones and leaves some out. From that table come the V and J calls and clone size; the DNA was used to work out D and trimming. The sample records about 80,000 clones, around 80% being singletons. Trimming removed 2 bases from V and 6 bases from J, with 7 bases in between. There are 12 residues in the CDR3.

Sequencing was performed on peripheral blood. This rearrangement joins TRBV12-3 or TRBV12-4 to TRBJ1-2, with no clear D. This clonotype originated in a human donor in a cohort sampled during active COVID-19. The CDR3 loop reads CASSLRHHGYTF. In nucleotides, the CDR3 is TGTGCCAGCAGTTTACGACACCATGGCTACACCTTC.